These 27 T cell receptor beta chains originate from one sample sequenced in a study of blood T cell repertoires in COVID-19. Sequenced by immunoSEQ multiplex PCR; TCRdb stores in-frame clones only, minus some. The sample records 180,000 or so clones, 86% being singletons. Sequencing was done on a sample of PBMCs or T cells enriched from blood (not recorded which). The source of these receptors is a young woman who had recovered from COVID-19.

The genes are TRBV11-1 and TRBJ2-7; 8 nucleotides align to TRBD1. Germline CDR1 reads SGHAT; CDR2 reads FQDESV (reference sequence). V dropped 5 bases and J dropped 0; count of bases not matched to a gene: 9. This CDR3 region has 16 residues. This CDR3 reads CASSLLGQGRSYEQYF. The CDR3 DNA reads as TGTGCCAGCAGCCTCTTAGGACAGGGACGCTCCTACGAGCAGTACTTC.

V gene TRBV28 combines with J gene TRBJ2-3; 11 nucleotides align to TRBD2. Germline loops: CDR1 MDHEN, CDR2 SYDVKM. The length of the CDR3 is 16 residues. Losses at the gene ends were 4 bases for V and 4 bases for J; bases not matched to a gene: 7. The CDR3 is CASSSILAGGSDTQYF. CDR3 in DNA: TGTGCCAGCAGTTCAATATTAGCGGGAGGGTCAGATACGCAGTATTTT.

In nucleotides, the CDR3 is TGTGCCAGCAGTGAGGGACACAGGGATGAAAAACTGTTTTTT. Encoded protein: CASSEGHRDEKLFF. V and J are TRBV2 and TRBJ1-4; possible D gene TRBD1, 6 bases. Germline CDR1 SNHLY, CDR2 FYNNEI. Trimming stripped 3 bases from V and 6 bases from J, with 11 bases between. The CDR3 totals 14 residues.

This clone appeared once. V usage is TRBV7-2 and J usage is TRBJ2-3; 10 bases line up with TRBD2. Unmatched junction bases numbered 17, after V lost 4 bases and J lost 7 bases. Germline V CDR1 and CDR2: SGHTA, FQGNSA. The CDR3 consists of 18 residues. This CDR3 reads CASSSGWSVAGGLHTQYF. CDR3 DNA sequence: TGTGCCAGCAGCTCAGGTTGGTCCGTAGCGGGAGGTCTACATACGCAGTATTTT.

This sequence joins TRBV2 and TRBJ2-7; 9 bases line up with TRBD2. The germline CDR1 and CDR2 sequences are SNHLY and FYNNEI. Germline trimming cut 3 bases from V and 9 bases from J; bases unmatched to any gene: 12. The CDR3 covers 15 residues. CDR3 protein: CASSDGRLAVSGQYF. DNA of the CDR3: TGTGCCAGCAGTGATGGTCGACTAGCGGTTTCGGGGCAGTACTTC.

The rearrangement uses TRBV10-1 and TRBJ2-7, with 9 bases identical to TRBD2. Trimming took 7 bases from V and 5 from J; bases not matched to a gene: 6. Germline CDR1 is WNHNN and CDR2 is SYGVQD (reference sequence). This CDR3 spans 13 amino acids. CDR3 sequence: CASNRSGSDEQYF. In nucleotides, the CDR3 is TGCGCCAGCAATCGTAGCGGGAGCGACGAGCAGTACTTC.

The V gene is TRBV7-6, the J gene TRBJ1-5; 8 nucleotides agree with TRBD1. The CDR3 consists of 18 residues. V shed 1 base, J shed 5 bases, and the junction held 13 bases outside the gene matches. CDR1 is SGHVS and CDR2 is FNYEAQ in the germline V gene. CDR3 nucleotides: TGTGCCAGCAGCTTAGGGGCAGGGGGCAGCTCTTTATATCAGCCCCAGCATTTT. It yields the protein CASSLGAGGSSLYQPQHF.

The chain is built from TRBV3-1 (or the pseudogene TRBV3-2) and TRBJ2-2; D is unclear. The CDR3 has 15 residues. Germline V gives CDR1 LGHDT, CDR2 YNNKEL (reference sequence). V dropped 5 bases and J dropped 4 bases, with 14 bases sitting between them. CDR3 protein: CASSLGMGSTGELFF. In DNA, the CDR3 is TGTGCCAGCAGCTTAGGTATGGGCAGCACCGGGGAGCTGTTTTTT.

The chain employs TRBV27 and TRBJ2-1, with 8 bases fitting TRBD2. Germline V CDR1 and CDR2: MNHEY, SMNVEV (reference sequence). This CDR3 is 15 amino acids long. V was pared by 2 bases and J by 5 bases, with 5 bases of the junction left unmatched. CDR3 DNA: TGTGCCAGCAGTTTACGGGAGGGCCGGGACAATGAGCAGTTCTTC. It codes for CASSLREGRDNEQFF.

The V call is TRBV7-8, the J call TRBJ1-2; a weak D match, TRBD1 (5 bases). Trimming stripped 5 bases from V and 6 bases from J, with 13 bases between. Germline CDR1 SGHVS, CDR2 FQNEAQ. This CDR3 region has 13 residues. The CDR3 loop is CASSRGTKDGYTF. The CDR3 DNA follows: TGTGCCAGCAGCAGGGGAACAAAGGATGGCTACACCTTC.

J is TRBJ2-3 and V is TRBV27; no clear D. CDR1 is MNHEY, CDR2 SMNVEV, per germline (reference sequence). The CDR3 has 13 amino acids. Trimming shortened V by 1 base and J by 6 bases, and 8 bases separated the two germline ends. The CDR3 protein is CASSLFSLDTQYF. CDR3 DNA: TGTGCCAGCAGTTTATTTAGTCTCGATACGCAGTATTTT.

The chain joins TRBV18 to TRBJ2-7, with TRBD1 identical over 7 bases. Per germline, CDR1 KGHSH and CDR2 LQKENI. This CDR3 has 14 residues. V shed 0 bases and J 2 bases; nucleotides not matched to a gene: 1. The DNA of the CDR3 is TGTGCCAGCTCACCACCCACAGGGGCCTACGAGCAGTACTTC. This gives the protein CASSPPTGAYEQYF.

The V and J genes are TRBV6-5 and TRBJ1-5; D possibly corresponds to TRBD1 (6 bases). The ends were cut back, 5 bases at V and 4 bases at J, with 12 bases in the middle. This CDR3 comprises 14 residues. CDR1 and CDR2 from the germline V gene are MNHEY and SVGAGI. The CDR3 reads CASSNPGVNQPQHF. In nucleotides, the CDR3 is TGTGCCAGCAGTAACCCAGGGGTTAATCAGCCCCAGCATTTT.

The V and J genes are TRBV28 and TRBJ1-4; D is ambiguous. The CDR3 has 14 residues. The germline V gene has CDR1 MDHEN and CDR2 SYDVKM. V was cut by 1 base and J by 4 bases, with 7 bases left in between. The CDR3 sequence is CASSLSSYNEKLFF. Here the CDR3 DNA reads TGTGCCAGCAGTTTATCGTCCTATAATGAAAAACTGTTTTTT.

This clone was seen a single time. The CDR3 coding sequence is TGTGCCAGCAATCCCCCCCACAGAAGCGGCTACACCTTC. It yields the protein CASNPPHRSGYTF. The V call is TRBV28, the J call TRBJ1-2, with no clear D. V shed 7 bases and J shed 8 bases, with 17 bases lying between them. Germline CDR1 reads MDHEN; CDR2 reads SYDVKM. The CDR3 totals 13 residues.

V is TRBV7-2 and J is TRBJ2-7, with TRBD2 identical over 14 bases. The germline V gene has CDR1 SGHTA and CDR2 FQGNSA. V trimming: 2 bases; J trimming: 4 bases; junction bases outside the gene matches: 10. This CDR3 is 18 amino acids long. The CDR3 DNA follows: TGTGCCAGCAGCTTACCGGGACTAGCGGGAGAGAGAGGGTACGAGCAGTACTTC. It translates to CASSLPGLAGERGYEQYF.

CDR3 sequence (DNA): TGTGCCAGCCAAAATCTTGGGACAGGGGGAGGTCAGCCCCAGCATTTT. Translating it yields CASQNLGTGGGQPQHF. The chain joins TRBV19 to TRBJ1-5; 11 nucleotides agree with TRBD1. From germline, CDR1 is LNHDA and CDR2 SQIVND (reference sequence). After removal of 9 bases from V and 6 bases from J, the junction contained 13 bases not matched to a gene. The CDR3 is 16 residues long.

The J gene is TRBJ1-2, the V gene TRBV12-5; 9 bases align to TRBD1. CDR1 LGHNT and CDR2 FRNRAP come from the germline V gene. The CDR3 consists of 15 residues. J gave up 8 bases and V 2 bases, and 9 bases lay outside the gene matches. In nucleotides, the CDR3 is TGTGCTAGTGGTTTGTCTGACAGGGGGTCGAAGGGCTACACCTTC. Translated: CASGLSDRGSKGYTF.

The chain links TRBV11-2 to TRBJ2-1; a possible D gene is TRBD2 (6 bases). The CDR3 has 16 amino acids. V was pared by 6 bases and J by 0 bases, with 15 bases between. Per germline, CDR1 SGHAT and CDR2 FQNNGV. CDR3 residues: CASRLSGRSSYNEQFF. CDR3 coding DNA: TGTGCCAGCAGGTTGAGCGGGCGGAGCTCCTACAATGAGCAGTTCTTC.

This chain uses TRBV10-2 with TRBJ1-5; D remains unclear. Looked up from germline, CDR1 is WSHSY and CDR2 is SAAADI. The CDR3 covers 13 residues. V was shortened by 7 bases and J by 9 bases, with 16 bases between the two germline ends. The CDR3 region is CASTEAGSGPQHF. CDR3 coding DNA: TGCGCCAGCACAGAGGCAGGTAGCGGGCCCCAGCATTTT.

The chain employs TRBV19 and TRBJ1-1, with 9 bases matching TRBD1. Germline CDR1 LNHDA, CDR2 SQIVND (reference sequence). V was clipped by 6 bases and J by 1 base; unmatched bases: 6. The CDR3 loop spans 15 amino acids. This CDR3 is CASRSRQGGNTEAFF. In nucleotides, the CDR3 is TGTGCCAGTAGGTCAAGACAGGGGGGGAACACTGAAGCTTTCTTT.

The chain employs TRBV6-5 and TRBJ2-1; 9 bases are shared with TRBD2. The CDR3 loop spans 15 amino acids. The germline CDR1 and CDR2 sequences are MNHEY and SVGAGI. Losses at the gene ends were 0 bases for V and 7 bases for J; bases not matched to a gene: 4. DNA of the CDR3: TGTGCCAGCAGTTACTCTATAGCGGGAGTTAATGAGCAGTTCTTC. This sequence encodes CASSYSIAGVNEQFF.

The chain carries TRBV5-6 and TRBJ2-7, with D possibly matching TRBD2 (5 bases). V was pared by 0 bases and J by 5 bases, with 15 bases between. Germline CDR1 and CDR2: SGHDT and YYEEEE. The CDR3 has 15 amino acids. The CDR3, as DNA: TGTGCCAGCAGCTTGGATAGGGAGATGCGCCACGAGCAGTACTTC. Its protein is CASSLDREMRHEQYF.

The V and J genes are TRBV6-5 and TRBJ2-1, with TRBD2 as a possible D gene (5 bases). The V end lost 2 bases, the J end lost 8 bases, and 16 bases lay between the germline ends. CDR1 is MNHEY and CDR2 is SVGAGI in the germline V gene. The CDR3 has 15 amino acids. In nucleotides, the CDR3 is TGTGCCAGCAGTTACCGGGGAATAAATAAAGATGAGCAGTTCTTC. Its translation is CASSYRGINKDEQFF.

This chain joins TRBV27 and TRBJ1-2, with D possibly matching TRBD1 (5 bases). Germline V lookup: CDR1 MNHEY, CDR2 SMNVEV (reference sequence). V shed 3 bases and J shed 5 bases, with 13 bases lying between them. The CDR3 has 14 amino acids. In nucleotides, the CDR3 is TGTGCCAGCAGTTTTTTGGGGCAGGAATATGGCTACACCTTC. Protein sequence: CASSFLGQEYGYTF.

CDR3 sequence: CASSQFSSAQNSYNEQFF. CDR3 coding DNA: TGTGCCAGCAGCCAATTCAGTTCGGCACAGAATTCCTACAATGAGCAGTTCTTC. The genes are TRBV16 and TRBJ2-1; D is unclear. Germline V gene lookup returns CDR1 KGHSY and CDR2 FQNENV. With 1 base removed from V and 1 base from J, the gap between germline ends came to 17 bases. This CDR3 spans 18 amino acids.

This chain uses TRBV7-8 with TRBJ2-7; D gene uncertain. The CDR3 extends over 17 amino acids. Germline CDR1 and CDR2: SGHVS and FQNEAQ. Trimming stripped 4 bases from V and 3 bases from J, with 22 bases between. The CDR3 DNA follows: TGTGCCAGCAGCTCTCAACCACTTCCCGTCCCATACTACGAGCAGTACTTC. Amino acids: CASSSQPLPVPYYEQYF.